This T cell receptor (beta chain) came from a study of CXCR3-negative and CXCR3-positive naive CD8 T cells. Overall study findings and caveats: CXCR3-negative and CXCR3-positive naive cells shared comparable TRBV-TRBJ usage, but memory cells did not.

With regard to this clonotype: No antigen is known for it.

Carrying UMI labels, the TRB cDNA libraries were prepared through 5' RACE. TCRdb reanalyzed the 5' RACE reads, giving one entry per CDR3 protein sequence and no DNA. In total, the table holds about 90,000 distinct CDR3 sequences. Germline V gene data show CDR1 as MNHEY and CDR2 as SVGEGT. The CDR3 runs to 13 residues. This TCR derives from a human donor in good health. Some clones in this sample may be carry-over from other donors' samples. The specimen sequenced was naive CXCR3- CD8+ T cells from blood. Subset indicated: CD45RO-CCR7+CD27+CD95- naive CD8+ T cells lacking CXCR3 (TNR3-). The gene calls are TRBV6-2 or TRBV6-3 and TRBJ2-7. The chain's CDR3 is CASSSWTGYEQYF.